A selection of T cell receptor beta chains follows, all from one sample in a study of blood T cells in healthy people across ages. Each CDR3 protein is one row after TCRdb ran MiXCR on the 5' RACE reads. Altogether roughly 1,300,000 distinct CDR3 sequences are present, roughly 60% being singletons, with the ten largest covering about 6.3%. Sequenced input: blood. Source of these receptors: a man aged 18 to 30 in good health. The CDR3 runs from the conserved cysteine through the conserved F or W. Fields, in order: J gene, V gene, D gene, CDR3 protein. The D gene is left open where the match is weak.

j_call: TRBJ2-7
v_call: TRBV7-9
d_call: -
cdr3_aa: CASSLVDDRNQYF

j_call: TRBJ2-1
v_call: TRBV6-5
d_call: -
cdr3_aa: CASRLGPHNEQFF

j_call: TRBJ2-7
v_call: TRBV2
d_call: -
cdr3_aa: CAITVVTPPDEQYF

j_call: TRBJ1-1
v_call: TRBV12-3/TRBV12-4
d_call: -
cdr3_aa: CASSPRAATREAFF

j_call: TRBJ1-2
v_call: TRBV12-3/TRBV12-4
d_call: -
cdr3_aa: CASSPGKGSNYGYTF

j_call: -
v_call: TRBV20-1
d_call: TRBD2
cdr3_aa: CSADGRSSYNEQYF

j_call: TRBJ2-4
v_call: TRBV10-2
d_call: -
cdr3_aa: CASSVVGAENIQYF

j_call: TRBJ1-4
v_call: TRBV6-2/TRBV6-3
d_call: -
cdr3_aa: CASSYGRLGEKLFF

j_call: TRBJ2-1
v_call: TRBV5-1
d_call: TRBD2
cdr3_aa: CASRLAGDYNEQFF

j_call: TRBJ1-2
v_call: TRBV4-1
d_call: -
cdr3_aa: CASSRSGLSHYGYTF

j_call: TRBJ2-7
v_call: TRBV7-2
d_call: TRBD1
cdr3_aa: CASSSETGTESYEQYF

j_call: TRBJ2-5
v_call: TRBV7-2
d_call: -
cdr3_aa: CASSADGGRGNEQYF

j_call: TRBJ2-2
v_call: TRBV4-3
d_call: -
cdr3_aa: CASSQDRMAGELFF

j_call: TRBJ2-3
v_call: TRBV7-8
d_call: TRBD2
cdr3_aa: CASSIGTSRTDTQYF

j_call: TRBJ2-3
v_call: TRBV29-1
d_call: -
cdr3_aa: CSVEAALTDTQYF

j_call: TRBJ2-1
v_call: TRBV6-1
d_call: -
cdr3_aa: CASSEGNRARLYNEQFF

j_call: TRBJ2-3
v_call: TRBV9
d_call: TRBD2
cdr3_aa: CASSVGFRLARTDTQYF

j_call: TRBJ1-2
v_call: TRBV20-1
d_call: -
cdr3_aa: CSSRGSNYGYTF

j_call: TRBJ1-6
v_call: TRBV12-3/TRBV12-4
d_call: -
cdr3_aa: CASSGQGLYNSPLHF

j_call: -
v_call: TRBV27
d_call: TRBD2
cdr3_aa: CATNGGDEQYF

j_call: TRBJ2-2
v_call: TRBV29-1
d_call: TRBD1
cdr3_aa: CSSRDSLTGELFF

j_call: TRBJ2-3
v_call: TRBV4-3
d_call: -
cdr3_aa: CASSQDALYDSTDTQYF

j_call: TRBJ2-1
v_call: TRBV7-2
d_call: TRBD1
cdr3_aa: CASSSRQGAGNEQFF

j_call: -
v_call: TRBV18
d_call: -
cdr3_aa: CASSPGRTPAGTQYF

j_call: TRBJ2-5
v_call: TRBV3-1
d_call: -
cdr3_aa: CASSQGAANEQYF

j_call: TRBJ1-2
v_call: TRBV10-3
d_call: TRBD1
cdr3_aa: CAISGTANYGYTF

j_call: TRBJ1-1
v_call: TRBV18
d_call: -
cdr3_aa: CASSPLISRDFTEAFF

j_call: TRBJ1-5
v_call: TRBV4-1
d_call: TRBD1
cdr3_aa: CASSQETGTGGGQPQHF

j_call: TRBJ2-5
v_call: TRBV20-1
d_call: TRBD1
cdr3_aa: CRLRPGQGTYQETQYF

j_call: -
v_call: TRBV20-1
d_call: TRBD2
cdr3_aa: CSARRGLAGGILQETQFF

j_call: TRBJ2-5
v_call: TRBV11-3
d_call: -
cdr3_aa: CASSRSVQETQYF

j_call: -
v_call: TRBV27
d_call: TRBD1
cdr3_aa: CASRTGLRGEQYF

j_call: TRBJ2-3
v_call: TRBV5-1
d_call: TRBD2
cdr3_aa: CASSSGLAGTIDTQYF

j_call: TRBJ1-4
v_call: TRBV10-3
d_call: TRBD1
cdr3_aa: CAIRQGANEKLFF

j_call: TRBJ1-2
v_call: TRBV29-1
d_call: -
cdr3_aa: CSVTGSNYGYTF

j_call: TRBJ2-3
v_call: TRBV7-9
d_call: -
cdr3_aa: CASSPRTLNLGDTQYF

j_call: TRBJ2-1
v_call: TRBV12-3/TRBV12-4
d_call: TRBD1
cdr3_aa: CASSLVQGHNEQFF

j_call: TRBJ2-3
v_call: TRBV12-3/TRBV12-4
d_call: TRBD1
cdr3_aa: CASSLASRQGADTQYF

j_call: TRBJ2-5
v_call: TRBV27
d_call: -
cdr3_aa: CASSFFADYQETQYF

j_call: TRBJ2-3
v_call: TRBV12-3/TRBV12-4
d_call: -
cdr3_aa: CASSSPFRLDTQYF

j_call: TRBJ2-1
v_call: TRBV19
d_call: TRBD1
cdr3_aa: CASSINHGTGNEQFF

j_call: TRBJ1-4
v_call: TRBV28
d_call: -
cdr3_aa: CASNWANEKLFF

j_call: TRBJ2-1
v_call: TRBV20-1
d_call: -
cdr3_aa: CSARGGAYNEQFF

j_call: TRBJ1-2
v_call: TRBV5-1
d_call: -
cdr3_aa: CASSLDPELTGYGYTF

j_call: TRBJ2-7
v_call: TRBV10-3
d_call: TRBD1
cdr3_aa: CAISDPGQRVSEQYF